This is a list of T cell receptor beta chains from one sample in a study of beta chain features in type 1 diabetes. TCRdb's table, derived via immunoSEQ multiplex PCR, lists solely in-frame clones and lacks some. The sample has 640,000 or so clones, 11% to 15% seen once; the top ten hold less than 0.04%. Sequenced material: naive CD4+ T cells from blood. The origin of the receptors is a man younger than 30 with type 1 diabetes. Both conserved end residues are part of each CDR3. A D gene is named only where the DNA matches it firmly. A clone size is listed for some rows: how often the clone was seen (once, few, many), or a class if it is expanded.

j_call: TRBJ1-2
d_call: TRBD1
clone_size: -
v_call: TRBV7-2
cdr3_nt: TGTGCCAGCAGCTCCCGGACAGGGGGAAATGGCTACACCTTC
cdr3_aa: CASSSRTGGNGYTF

j_call: TRBJ2-3
d_call: TRBD1
clone_size: -
v_call: TRBV5-1
cdr3_nt: TGCGCCAGCAGCTTGGAATGGACAGGGAGCACAGATACGCAGTATTTT
cdr3_aa: CASSLEWTGSTDTQYF

j_call: TRBJ2-1
d_call: -
clone_size: few
v_call: TRBV11-3
cdr3_nt: TGTGCCAGCAGATCCATAAGCAATGAGCAGTTCTTC
cdr3_aa: CASRSISNEQFF

j_call: TRBJ2-7
d_call: TRBD1
clone_size: few
v_call: TRBV28
cdr3_nt: TGTGCCAGCAGTTTTAGGGGACAGGGATACGAGCAGTACTTC
cdr3_aa: CASSFRGQGYEQYF

j_call: TRBJ2-3
d_call: -
clone_size: -
v_call: TRBV1
cdr3_nt: TGCACCAGCAGCCAAGATTCCCCGTCCTTCCCCCGCACAGATACGCAGTATTTT
cdr3_aa: CTSSQDSPSFPRTDTQYF

j_call: TRBJ1-2
d_call: -
clone_size: -
v_call: TRBV29-1
cdr3_nt: TGCAGCGTCCGGGACCGAGGGGGTTTGGGCTACACCTTC
cdr3_aa: CSVRDRGGLGYTF

j_call: TRBJ1-1
d_call: TRBD1
clone_size: few
v_call: TRBV7-9
cdr3_nt: TGTGCCAGCAGCTTTGGGACAGTCAACACTGAAGCTTTCTTT
cdr3_aa: CASSFGTVNTEAFF

j_call: TRBJ2-7
d_call: -
clone_size: -
v_call: TRBV5-1
cdr3_nt: TGCGCCAGCAGCCTGGAGGACAGATCCTACGAGCAGTACTTC
cdr3_aa: CASSLEDRSYEQYF

j_call: TRBJ1-1
d_call: -
clone_size: -
v_call: TRBV20-1
cdr3_nt: TGCAGTGCTAGACTATCGGTTCAAGCTTTCTTT
cdr3_aa: CSARLSVQAFF

j_call: TRBJ1-1
d_call: -
clone_size: -
v_call: TRBV5-1
cdr3_nt: TGCGCCAGCAGCAACTACCAGGGTATCACTGAAGCTTTCTTT
cdr3_aa: CASSNYQGITEAFF

j_call: TRBJ2-5
d_call: -
clone_size: -
v_call: TRBV11-2
cdr3_nt: TGTGCCAGCAGCGCCACGGGACTCCTACAAGAGACCCAGTACTTC
cdr3_aa: CASSATGLLQETQYF

j_call: TRBJ2-5
d_call: -
clone_size: few
v_call: TRBV9
cdr3_nt: TGTGCCAGCAGCGTAGGAAGCAGGGTACAAGAGACCCAGTACTTC
cdr3_aa: CASSVGSRVQETQYF

j_call: TRBJ2-1
d_call: TRBD2
clone_size: -
v_call: TRBV5-1
cdr3_nt: TGCGCCACCTATAAAACCCCCGGGGGGAATGAGCAGTTCTTC
cdr3_aa: CATYKTPGGNEQFF

j_call: TRBJ2-7
d_call: -
clone_size: -
v_call: TRBV30
cdr3_nt: TGTGCCTGGAGTGTTAGGCACGAGCAGTACTTC
cdr3_aa: CAWSVRHEQYF

j_call: TRBJ1-5
d_call: -
clone_size: -
v_call: TRBV4-2
cdr3_nt: TGTGCCAGCAGCCAAGATAGGGGTCAGCCCCAGCATTTT
cdr3_aa: CASSQDRGQPQHF

j_call: TRBJ2-7
d_call: TRBD1
clone_size: -
v_call: TRBV5-1
cdr3_nt: TGCGCCAGCAGCCGGGGCCCGGGACAGGGTGGCAACGAGCAGTACTTC
cdr3_aa: CASSRGPGQGGNEQYF

j_call: TRBJ2-3
d_call: TRBD2
clone_size: -
v_call: TRBV2
cdr3_nt: TGTGCCAGCAATGAAGCGGGACCGGGCGATACGCAGTATTTT
cdr3_aa: CASNEAGPGDTQYF

j_call: TRBJ2-3
d_call: TRBD2
clone_size: few
v_call: TRBV13
cdr3_nt: TGTGCCAGCAGCTTAGAGCGGACTAGCGGGAGGAGGAATACGCAGTATTTT
cdr3_aa: CASSLERTSGRRNTQYF

j_call: TRBJ1-1
d_call: TRBD1
clone_size: -
v_call: TRBV18
cdr3_nt: TGTGCCAGCTCACCCGGGACAGGGGTTGAAGCTTTCTTT
cdr3_aa: CASSPGTGVEAFF

j_call: TRBJ1-2
d_call: TRBD1
clone_size: few
v_call: TRBV4-1
cdr3_nt: TGCGCCAGCAGCCATCCGGGACAGAGTAACTATGGCTACACCTTC
cdr3_aa: CASSHPGQSNYGYTF

j_call: TRBJ2-1
d_call: TRBD1
clone_size: -
v_call: TRBV7-2
cdr3_nt: TGTGCCAGCAGCATATCGACAGGGAGCTCCTACAATGAGCAGTTCTTC
cdr3_aa: CASSISTGSSYNEQFF

j_call: TRBJ2-2
d_call: -
clone_size: -
v_call: TRBV7-3
cdr3_nt: TGTGCCAGCAGCCCCGGACAGCCGGGGGAGCTGTTTTTT
cdr3_aa: CASSPGQPGELFF

j_call: TRBJ2-7
d_call: -
clone_size: few
v_call: TRBV11-2
cdr3_nt: TGTGCCAGCAGCTTAGATGTTCCAGCCTACGAGCAGTACTTC
cdr3_aa: CASSLDVPAYEQYF

j_call: TRBJ2-7
d_call: -
clone_size: few
v_call: TRBV7-9
cdr3_nt: TGTGCCAGCGGGCCCTACGAGCAGTACTTC
cdr3_aa: CASGPYEQYF

j_call: TRBJ1-1
d_call: TRBD1
clone_size: few
v_call: TRBV29-1
cdr3_nt: TGCAGCGCCACTACCGAGACAGGGACGACTGAAGCTTTCTTT
cdr3_aa: CSATTETGTTEAFF

j_call: TRBJ2-5
d_call: TRBD1
clone_size: -
v_call: TRBV19
cdr3_nt: TGTGCCAGTAGTTACAGGGGAATGGAAGAGACCCAGTACTTC
cdr3_aa: CASSYRGMEETQYF

j_call: TRBJ2-7
d_call: TRBD2
clone_size: few
v_call: TRBV6-6
cdr3_nt: TGTGCCAGCAGTTACCTGGGTGGGGAGGGCGAGCAGTACTTC
cdr3_aa: CASSYLGGEGEQYF

j_call: TRBJ1-1
d_call: -
clone_size: few
v_call: TRBV6-5
cdr3_nt: TGTGCCAGCAGTGAGGCGGCAGCCACTGAAGCTTTCTTT
cdr3_aa: CASSEAAATEAFF

j_call: TRBJ2-3
d_call: -
clone_size: few
v_call: TRBV9
cdr3_nt: TGTGCCAGCAGCCCTGGGGGTAACACAGATACGCAGTATTTT
cdr3_aa: CASSPGGNTDTQYF

j_call: TRBJ1-4
d_call: -
clone_size: few
v_call: TRBV18
cdr3_nt: TGTGCCAGCTCACCAGGCCCCGGGGAGCCTAATGAAAAACTGTTTTTT
cdr3_aa: CASSPGPGEPNEKLFF

j_call: TRBJ2-1
d_call: TRBD2
clone_size: few
v_call: TRBV5-6
cdr3_nt: TGTGCCAGCAGCTCCCGGGGAGGGTCCTACAATGAGCAGTTCTTC
cdr3_aa: CASSSRGGSYNEQFF

j_call: TRBJ1-1
d_call: -
clone_size: -
v_call: TRBV18
cdr3_nt: TGTGCCAGCTCCCCTGAGCCGGGGAGGACTGAAGCTTTCTTT
cdr3_aa: CASSPEPGRTEAFF

j_call: TRBJ2-7
d_call: TRBD1
clone_size: -
v_call: TRBV7-2
cdr3_nt: TGTGCCAGCAGCTTAAGGGCCGGGACAGACAACGAGCAGTACTTC
cdr3_aa: CASSLRAGTDNEQYF

j_call: TRBJ2-5
d_call: -
clone_size: -
v_call: TRBV9
cdr3_nt: TGTGCCAGCAGCCCCGGGTCTACAAGACGTCAAGGGACCCAGTACTTC
cdr3_aa: CASSPGSTRRQGTQYF

j_call: TRBJ2-2
d_call: TRBD1
clone_size: -
v_call: TRBV18
cdr3_nt: TGTGCCAGCTCACCGACCGACAGGGGGCAGATCGGGGAGCTGTTTTTT
cdr3_aa: CASSPTDRGQIGELFF

j_call: TRBJ1-2
d_call: -
clone_size: few
v_call: TRBV30
cdr3_nt: TGTGCCTGGAGCAACCTCTATGGCTACACCTTC
cdr3_aa: CAWSNLYGYTF

j_call: TRBJ1-3
d_call: TRBD1
clone_size: -
v_call: TRBV30
cdr3_nt: TGTGCCTGGAAGACAGGGATCATCCGATTTGGAAACACCATATATTTT
cdr3_aa: CAWKTGIIRFGNTIYF

j_call: TRBJ2-3
d_call: -
clone_size: -
v_call: TRBV9
cdr3_nt: TGTGCCAGCAGCTTGGACAGAGTCACAGATACGCAGTATTTT
cdr3_aa: CASSLDRVTDTQYF

j_call: TRBJ2-2
d_call: TRBD1
clone_size: few
v_call: TRBV7-7
cdr3_nt: TGTGCTAGCAGCTTGTTCGGGGGACAGGGCAACACCGGGGAGCTGTTTTTT
cdr3_aa: CASSLFGGQGNTGELFF

j_call: TRBJ1-4
d_call: -
clone_size: -
v_call: TRBV28
cdr3_nt: TGTGCCAGCAGTTTCGGCAGGGAATTCAGAAAACTGTTTTTT
cdr3_aa: CASSFGREFRKLFF